This T cell receptor beta chain is drawn from a study of cytomegalovirus exposure and HLA in healthy donors (TCRdb year 2017). Background for the entire study: According to an earlier analysis of several hundred of the donors, 200 million or so T cells yielded 117 million unique TCR beta sequences and around 300 Gb of sequence data. In a later genetic analysis, genome-wide SNP genotypes for about 55% of the roughly 700 donors were used, and that subset was treated as a discovery cohort. Donor age, sex, ethnicity and CMV serostatus were collected together with the repertoire data. Along with the approximately 670-subject first cohort, a separate validation cohort of over 90 different subjects was used. In a later analysis, previously published TCR beta repertoires from hundreds of donors were re-analyzed and high-resolution HLA genotyping was added so that TCR occurrence patterns could be studied. The study combined high-throughput TCR immunosequencing, statistical association of individual TCRs with disease status, and machine learning to predict cytomegalovirus infection status. Rather than using new phenotypic data, the later analysis identified candidate immune exposures from TCR beta sequences and from how often those sequences occurred across donors. The study aimed to test whether cataloging public T cell receptors could reveal signatures of past pathogen exposure. An early release covering 550 to 700 HLA-typed donors comprised approximately 290 gigabases of sequencing data and tens of millions of unique TCR sequences. Of the approximately 370 genotyped donors, 70% to 90% were placed in the genetic ancestry cluster associated with self-reported Caucasian donors. Because of strong linkage in the cohort, roughly five DR-DQ haplotypes were treated as single units for association and clustering. Typing coverage differed by locus: A, B, C, DRB1 and DQB1 were typed in roughly 620-640 donors, DQA1 in roughly 510, DPA1 in around 580, and DPB1 in roughly 470. HLA typing included class I and class II loci at four-digit resolution. Every repertoire in the discovery cohort had been generated on one and the same sequencing platform. To decide whether each TCR beta V gene segment behaved as functional or pseudogenic, an earlier analysis of fewer than 750 of the donors relied on high-throughput TCR beta sequencing. The T cell repertoires of 666 subjects were profiled by immunosequencing and related to cytomegalovirus serostatus. Among about 400 genotyped donors of the cohort, an average of approximately 200,000 unique TCR beta nucleotide sequences was sequenced per donor, of which about 18% were non-productive.

V gives up 7 bases and J gives up 3 bases, and the segment between their germline ends measures 15 bases. The CDR3 sequence holds 14 residues, the cysteine and phenylalanine included. CDR3 DNA is the only sequence kept; it has 42 bases, read in frame from the first base. From the germline V gene, CDR1 is SGHTA and CDR2 is FQGTGA. The library came from the immunoSEQ multiplex PCR assay. For the multiplex PCR, a mixture combining 60 forward primers for TCR Vbeta segments and 13 reverse primers for TCR Jbeta segments was used. A multiplex PCR assay on genomic DNA amplified the CDR3 region of rearranged TCR beta genes. Amplified TCR beta libraries were sequenced as 87-base-pair reads on the Illumina HiSeq System. The study's processing was this. In a later analysis, some 80 million unique TCR beta chains were counted across the approximately 640 repertoires, and about 10 million of these chains were shared by at least two donors. Raw reads were error-corrected and collapsed into unique sequences by a nearest-neighbor algorithm in which closely related sequences were merged to remove PCR and sequencing errors. CDR3 sequences were aligned to IMGT reference sequences to assign V, D and J gene segments. For a sequence to be retained, at least a six-nucleotide match to both a V gene segment and a J gene segment was required. A rearrangement counted as productive if the CDR3 had no stop codons and remained in frame with V and J, and every other rearrangement counted as non-productive. Following IMGT convention, CDR3 was defined as the stretch from the second conserved V-encoded cysteine up to the conserved J-encoded phenylalanine. The earlier analysis of some 550 of the donors excluded any sequence lacking an unambiguous match to a single V gene segment. In an earlier analysis of approximately 610 of the donors, V segments were called functional above 56.7% productive rearrangements and were called segregating when the between-donor standard deviation exceeded 5%. To diagnose cytomegalovirus status from the catalog of TCR beta chain sequences, a statistical classification framework was built. A later analysis assigned V and J genes by comparing TCR nucleotide sequences with IMGT/GENE-DB human TR gene sequences. A later analysis assigned CDR3 sequences and most-parsimonious VDJ recombination scenarios with the TCRdist pipeline. A later analysis defined each TCR beta chain by its CDR3 amino acid sequence plus V-gene family, and excluded reads lacking a unique V-gene family. As a way to deal with suspected cross-contamination and a sequencing artifact, a later analysis dropped approximately 590 nucleotide sequences that were highly shared and had low generation probability. A later analysis calculated a clonal expansion index for each public chain from normalized within-repertoire ranks of inferred template counts. Generation probabilities in a later analysis came from a VDJ recombination model fitted to out-of-frame rearrangements, and those results were checked against IGoR. A later analysis scored TCR-TCR, TCR-HLA and TCR-CMV co-occurrence with hypergeometric tests, applying a repertoire-size bias correction to TCR pairs. To estimate false discovery rates, a later analysis permuted the HLA or CMV assignments 20 times. In a later analysis, co-occurring TCRs were grouped with DBSCAN, and TCRdist sequence similarity was added when clustering was performed within HLA-allele-positive subsets. Repertoires with fewer than 30,000 or more than 120,000 public chains were left out of co-occurrence clustering, as were about 5 repertoires with anomalous nucleotide sharing. TCRdb obtained this table from immuneACCESS and retained in-frame rearrangements with V and J assigned. These tables miss some clones; where compared with another copy, unresolved V genes account for less than half of the shortfall, and the remainder is unexplained. That table furnishes V, J and clone size, whereas the DNA furnished D and trimming. The sample records around 170,000 clones, just under 80% of which are singletons. Of the sample, around 7% is held by the ten largest clones.

In total, roughly 670 healthy bone marrow donors made up the cohort. Cohort members were all nominally healthy when sampled, although unrecorded immune exposures were likely present. The donor tested CMV seropositive, placing the donor among the approximately 290 seropositive members of the cohort. Every donor gave a peripheral blood sample, and the peripheral blood mononuclear cells from that sample were used for TCR beta sequencing. The Qiagen DNeasy Blood Extraction Kit was used to extract genomic DNA from the blood cell samples. On the study overall, not on this receptor specifically: V-gene and J-gene trimming of TCR beta chains was associated with a missense DCLRE1C variant in a later genetic analysis, and the association was replicated in an independent cohort. In a later analysis, around 17,000 TCR beta sequences were associated with specific HLA alleles at a false discovery rate of 0.05. A later analysis found that HLA-associated TCR beta chains were more clonally expanded and had lower generation probabilities than equally common non-associated chains. When HLA alleles, especially DR and DQ, strongly co-occurred, TCR associations were difficult to assign to individual alleles. Immune exposure information for the cohort was limited to CMV serostatus. Correlated functional status among segregating V segments might reflect linkage disequilibrium, but an unknown experimental factor could not be ruled out. A further reported finding was that TCR beta sequences accurately predicted the HLA-A and HLA-B alleles for most subjects in the first cohort. The classifier was reported to diagnose cytomegalovirus status with high specificity and sensitivity in both the original cohort and the validation cohort. In the study, approximately 160 TCR beta chains were listed as associated with cytomegalovirus. A later analysis reported that several top co-occurrence clusters appeared linked to parvovirus B19, influenza, CMV and Epstein-Barr virus. A cluster of highly shared sequence variants was judged likely to represent a technical artifact of the sequencing pipeline. Because counts were too low, seventeen rarely observed V segments, including chromosome 9 orphons, were excluded from the earlier analysis of 587 of the donors. A later analysis found that most CMV-associated TCR beta chains appeared HLA-restricted, with HLA associations seemingly driven largely by CMV exposure. Across donors, most TCR sequences were observed very rarely, whereas some public TCRs were present in many individuals. According to a later analysis, TCR association rates differed among HLA loci, with DRB1 alleles showing the most associated TCRs and HLA-C alleles showing the fewest. A later genetic analysis reported fewer N-insertions in productive TCRs among donors in an Asian-associated ancestry cluster than the roughly 620-donor mean. Some IMGT-functional V segments, including TRBV6-2 and TRBV6-3, could not be told apart with the 87-base-pair reads, so those segments were excluded. Only TCR beta chains were sequenced in this cohort, and the absence of alpha or paired-chain data limited detectable features. It was suggested by the authors that the approach could potentially be generalized to other disease states and immunological phenotypes. Presence/absence analyses assumed roughly uniform sequencing depth across donors, an assumption that may not hold. Because HLA typing was unavailable for some donors at each locus, only the typed subset was used in association tests. An earlier analysis of 587 of the donors showed that most TCR beta V segments appeared in productive rearrangements either about 90% or about 30% of the time, which broadly matched IMGT annotations. In vitro tests confirmed that a few of the cytomegalovirus-associated TCR beta chains recognize cytomegalovirus antigens.

With respect to this clone: No cognate antigen has been identified for it. It has no much larger one-base neighbor in the sample; base qualities were not kept.

This clonotype was sampled from a woman in her 40s in good health and CMV-seropositive. Input material: PBMCs. The sequence is built from TRBV7-3 and TRBJ1-2; a confident D gene designation cannot be given. The CDR3 reads as follows: CASKRFGGDYGYTF. The nucleotides read TGTGCCAGCAAGAGGTTTGGAGGTGACTATGGCTACACCTTC.